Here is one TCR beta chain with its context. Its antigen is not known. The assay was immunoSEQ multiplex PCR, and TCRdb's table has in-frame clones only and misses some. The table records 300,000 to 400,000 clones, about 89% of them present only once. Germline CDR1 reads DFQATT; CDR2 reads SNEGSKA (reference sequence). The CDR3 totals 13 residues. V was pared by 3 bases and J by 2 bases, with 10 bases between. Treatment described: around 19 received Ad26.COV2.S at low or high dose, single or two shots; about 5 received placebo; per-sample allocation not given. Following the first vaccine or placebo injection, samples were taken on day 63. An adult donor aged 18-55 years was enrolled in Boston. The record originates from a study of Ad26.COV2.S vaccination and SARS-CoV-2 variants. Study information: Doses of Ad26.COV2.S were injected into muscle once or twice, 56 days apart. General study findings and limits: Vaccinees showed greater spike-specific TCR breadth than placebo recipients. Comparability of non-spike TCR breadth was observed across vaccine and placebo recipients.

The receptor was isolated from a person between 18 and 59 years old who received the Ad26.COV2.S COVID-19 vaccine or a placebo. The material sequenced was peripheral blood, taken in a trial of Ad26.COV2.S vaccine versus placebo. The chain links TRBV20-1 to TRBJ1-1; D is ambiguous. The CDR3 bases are TGCAGTGCTAGTGGAAATCTTAACACTGAAGCTTTCTTT. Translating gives CSASGNLNTEAFF.